The T cell receptor (beta chain) described here comes from a study of identical twins. General observations from the study: There were fewer insertions in abundant cord blood beta clonotypes, but memory repertoires showed no such pattern. The study based its conclusions on cross-sectional statistical analysis and did not follow the same donors.

The cDNA had a unique molecular identifier and a template-switch universal primer site. TCRdb redid the calling of the 5' RACE reads with MiXCR, one entry per CDR3 protein. Altogether 300,000 to 400,000 distinct CDR3 sequences are present, roughly an eighth being singletons, with the ten largest covering 7.2%. For this clonotype: The antigen is not known.

Germline values: CDR1 SGHVS, CDR2 FNYEAQ. This CDR3 comprises 14 residues. With 5 bases removed from V and 5 bases from J, the gap between germline ends came to 15 bases. Healthy Caucasians provided all donations. This same sample was also taken into another study, of yellow fever vaccine responses in identical twins.

Material: CD8+ T cells sorted from blood. The chain couples TRBV7-6 to TRBJ1-1; the D gene is possibly TRBD1 (5 bases). The TCR sequence derives from a woman younger than 30 in good health. CDR3 amino acids: CASSPGGDGTEAFF. The CDR3 nucleotides are TGTGCCAGCAGCCCCGGCGGGGACGGGACTGAAGCTTTCTTT.